These T cell receptor beta chains were read from a single sample in a study of cytomegalovirus exposure and HLA in healthy donors. The assay was immunoSEQ multiplex PCR, and TCRdb's table has in-frame clones only and misses some. Here the sample spans about 180,000 clones, around 80% being singletons. The sequenced sample consisted of PBMCs. All receptors come from a girl aged 2-10 years in good health and CMV-seropositive. Each CDR3 is given with its conserved first and last residue. D genes are given only for firm matches. Rows give clone size only sometimes, using once, few, many, or a class for an expanded clone.

j_gene	v_gene	d_gene	abundance	CDR3nt	CDR3aa
TRBJ2-1	TRBV7-6	.	.	TGTGCCAGCAGCTTAGCGAATACTGAGACAGCACAGTTCTTC	CASSLANTETAQFF
TRBJ1-2	TRBV5-8	TRBD1	.	TGTGCCAGCAGCTTGGACCCACAGGGGGTGATACGTGGCTACACCTTC	CASSLDPQGVIRGYTF
TRBJ2-7	TRBV7-9	.	.	TGTGCCAGCAGCACAAGTAGCGGTTACTCCTACGAGCAGTACTTC	CASSTSSGYSYEQYF
TRBJ2-2	TRBV5-5	.	.	TGTGCCAGCAGCTTGTGGGAGGACGGGGAGCTGTTTTTT	CASSLWEDGELFF
TRBJ1-2	TRBV9	.	.	TGTGCCAGCAGCGCGAACCCCTCGGGGTGGGACTATGGCTACACCTTC	CASSANPSGWDYGYTF
TRBJ2-7	TRBV7-8	TRBD2	.	TGTGCCAGCAGCTTACCAGGTGGGGGGGTTGGTGAGCAGTACTTC	CASSLPGGGVGEQYF
TRBJ1-2	TRBV4-1	TRBD1	once	TGCGCCAGCAGCCAACGACAGGGCGGCAACTATGGCTACACCTTC	CASSQRQGGNYGYTF
TRBJ2-5	TRBV14	TRBD1	.	TGTGCCAGCAGCCACCTGACAGGGAGCGAGACCCAGTACTTC	CASSHLTGSETQYF
TRBJ2-7	TRBV28	.	.	TGTGCCAGCAGTTCACCGGCGGGGCATCAGCGGGAGCAGTACTTC	CASSSPAGHQREQYF
TRBJ1-5	TRBV27	.	.	TGTGCCAGCAGTTCGCGGGGGCCGAGGAATCAGCCCCAGCATTTT	CASSSRGPRNQPQHF
TRBJ2-7	TRBV10-1	TRBD1	once	TGCGCCAGCAATTTCCTCTGGACAGGGGGCGGTGAGCAGTACTTC	CASNFLWTGGGEQYF
TRBJ2-1	TRBV5-1	.	.	TGCGCCAGCAGCTTGGAATCTTTTGTTGGGGGCCACAATGAGCAGTTCTTC	CASSLESFVGGHNEQFF
TRBJ1-3	TRBV28	.	.	TGTGCCAGCAGTTTATGGGGCCCCCAAGGCCTCTCTGGAAACACCATATATTTT	CASSLWGPQGLSGNTIYF
TRBJ2-4	TRBV19	.	.	TGTGCCAGTAGTACCTATGGGACAAAAAACATTCAGTACTTC	CASSTYGTKNIQYF
TRBJ1-1	TRBV18	.	.	TGTGCCAGCTCACGCGGGACGGTGAACACTGAAGCTTTCTTT	CASSRGTVNTEAFF
TRBJ1-1	TRBV27	TRBD1	.	TGTGCCAGCAGTCCACCGACAGGGTTGAACACTGAAGCTTTCTTT	CASSPPTGLNTEAFF
TRBJ2-7	TRBV28	TRBD2	.	TGTGCCAGCTGGGGGGGGGACTCCTACGAGCAGTACTTC	CASWGGDSYEQYF
TRBJ1-2	TRBV6-5	.	.	TGTGCCAGCAGTACCCCGGGCTCCAGGGAAGGCACCTTC	CASSTPGSREGTF
TRBJ1-2	TRBV6-1	.	.	TGTGCCAGCCGCCCGGGACAACGACTCTATGGCTACACCTTC	CASRPGQRLYGYTF
TRBJ2-1	TRBV5-1	.	.	TGCGCCAGCAGCTTGGGGCCCCAGGGTTACAATGAGCAGTTCTTC	CASSLGPQGYNEQFF
TRBJ2-2	TRBV4-1	.	.	TGCGCCAGCAGCCAAGGTCAGCCCCAAACGACTGGCACCGGGGAGCTGTTTTTT	CASSQGQPQTTGTGELFF
TRBJ2-3	TRBV5-1	TRBD2	.	TGCGCCAGCAGCCCGGGACTAGCGGGAGGGATACTGACCACAGATACGCAGTATTTT	CASSPGLAGGILTTDTQYF
TRBJ2-1	TRBV11-3	TRBD1	once	TGTGCCAGCAGCTCCGCAGGGGGCAGGTGGAATGAGCAGTTCTTC	CASSSAGGRWNEQFF
TRBJ2-7	TRBV7-2	TRBD1	.	TGTGCCAGCAGCTTACGACACCTGGGACAGGGGGAGAAACCCTACGAGCAGTACTTC	CASSLRHLGQGEKPYEQYF
TRBJ1-1	TRBV6-5	.	few	TGTGCCAGCAGTTACTCCTCGGGGGGCGAAGCTTTCTTT	CASSYSSGGEAFF
TRBJ2-3	TRBV2	.	.	TGTGCCAGCAGTGAGACTCACGGGGATACGCAGTATTTT	CASSETHGDTQYF